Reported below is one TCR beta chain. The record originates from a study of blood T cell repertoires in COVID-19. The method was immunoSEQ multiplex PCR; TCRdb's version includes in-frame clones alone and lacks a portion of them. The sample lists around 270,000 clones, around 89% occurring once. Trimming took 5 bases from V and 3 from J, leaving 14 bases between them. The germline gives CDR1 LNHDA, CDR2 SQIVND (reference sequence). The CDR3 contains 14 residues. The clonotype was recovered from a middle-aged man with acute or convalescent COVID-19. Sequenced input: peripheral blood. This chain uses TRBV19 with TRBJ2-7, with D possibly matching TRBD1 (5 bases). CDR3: CASSLDTLGYEQYF. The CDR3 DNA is TGTGCCAGTAGTTTGGACACTCTGGGCTACGAGCAGTACTTC.